Listed below are T cell receptor beta chains from one sample, sequenced in a study of T-cell reconstitution after alpha-beta-depleted transplantation in children. TCRdb re-called the PCR reads through MiXCR, storing one row per CDR3 protein. This sample has around 450,000 distinct CDR3 sequences, with about 11% found just once. The starting material was PBMCs, obtained before TCRalphabeta/CD19-depleted stem cell transplant. The origin of the receptors is a child aged 2-15 years with inherited bone marrow failure, due to receive a stem cell transplant. Both conserved end residues are part of each CDR3. The D gene is left open where the match is weak. Rows give clone size only sometimes, using once, few, many, or a class for an expanded clone.

v_gene	j_gene	d_gene	abundance	CDR3aa	CDR3nt
TRBV5-5	TRBJ2-1	TRBD2	-	CASIGLISGGRVEQFF	TGTGCCAGCATCGGCTTGATCAGCGGGGGAAGGGTTGAGCAGTTCTTC
TRBV20-1	TRBJ2-1	-	many	CSARRTRPLSYNEQFF	TGCAGTGCTAGACGGACAAGACCCCTTTCCTACAATGAGCAGTTCTTC
TRBV6-2/TRBV6-3	TRBJ2-5	TRBD2	many	CASIQREGETQYF	TGTGCCAGCATCCAGCGGGAAGGTGAGACCCAGTACTTC
TRBV15	TRBJ2-1	-	few	CATSRDGGKQFF	TGTGCCACCAGCAGAGATGGCGGGAAGCAGTTCTTC
TRBV2	TRBJ2-7	-	-	CASSEALLYEQYF	TGTGCCAGCAGTGAAGCGCTCCTCTACGAGCAGTACTTC
TRBV29-1	TRBJ2-1	-	-	CSANIPATGRNEQFF	TGCAGCGCCAACATTCCCGCGACGGGCAGGAATGAGCAGTTCTTC
TRBV28	TRBJ2-7	TRBD1	many	CASSLQSGQEAYEQYF	TGTGCCAGCAGTCTCCAATCGGGACAGGAGGCCTACGAGCAGTACTTC
TRBV29-1	TRBJ2-4	-	many	CSAEGSFKNIQYF	TGCAGCGCTGAGGGGAGTTTCAAAAACATTCAGTACTTC
TRBV11-3	TRBJ2-1	-	once	CASSLGGGTSLNEQFF	TGTGCCAGCAGCTTAGGGGGCGGGACATCCCTAAATGAGCAGTTCTTC
TRBV7-2	TRBJ2-1	TRBD2	many	CASSLGTSGRSDNEQFF	TGTGCCAGCAGCTTGGGGACTAGCGGGAGATCAGACAATGAGCAGTTCTTC
TRBV7-8	TRBJ1-5	-	many	CASKPTGRNQPQHF	TGTGCCAGTAAGCCCACAGGCCGCAATCAGCCCCAGCATTTT
TRBV6-2/TRBV6-3	TRBJ2-1	-	-	CASSFRLPDYNEQFF	TGTGCCAGCAGTTTTCGGCTACCCGATTACAATGAGCAGTTCTTC
TRBV12-3/TRBV12-4	TRBJ2-7	-	many	CASSFQGTYEQYF	TGTGCCAGCAGTTTCCAGGGAACCTACGAGCAGTACTTC
TRBV20-1	TRBJ2-1	TRBD2	many	CSARDLAGVPYNEQFF	TGCAGTGCTAGAGATCTGGCGGGAGTTCCCTACAATGAGCAGTTCTTC
TRBV5-5	TRBJ1-2	-	many	CASSSSGYGYTF	TGTGCCAGCAGCTCTTCAGGCTATGGCTACACCTTC
TRBV6-1	TRBJ2-3	TRBD2	many	CASSEPGLAGATDTQYF	TGTGCCAGCAGTGAACCGGGACTAGCGGGAGCCACAGATACGCAGTATTTT
TRBV5-1	TRBJ1-4	TRBD1	many	CASSEDRPNEKLFF	TGCGCCAGCAGCGAGGACAGGCCTAATGAAAAACTGTTTTTT
TRBV12-3/TRBV12-4	TRBJ2-2	-	few	CASSFGGQYGELFF	TGTGCCAGCAGCTTCGGGGGGCAATACGGGGAGCTGTTTTTT
TRBV10-3	TRBJ2-1	TRBD1	many	CAISSTTGASLYNEQFF	TGTGCCATCAGTTCTACCACAGGGGCCTCGCTATACAATGAGCAGTTCTTC
TRBV5-4	TRBJ2-2	TRBD2	many	CASSFLAGITGELFF	TGTGCCAGCAGCTTCCTAGCGGGAATTACCGGGGAGCTGTTTTTT
TRBV12-3/TRBV12-4	TRBJ2-3	-	few	CAGRRVQGDTQYF	TGTGCCGGGCGCCGGGTGCAAGGAGATACGCAGTATTTT
TRBV29-1	TRBJ1-1	-	-	CSVGGNEAFF	TGCAGCGTTGGAGGTAATGAAGCTTTCTTT
TRBV5-1	TRBJ1-2	-	many	CASSLDINGYTF	TGCGCCAGCAGCTTGGACATCAACGGCTACACCTTC